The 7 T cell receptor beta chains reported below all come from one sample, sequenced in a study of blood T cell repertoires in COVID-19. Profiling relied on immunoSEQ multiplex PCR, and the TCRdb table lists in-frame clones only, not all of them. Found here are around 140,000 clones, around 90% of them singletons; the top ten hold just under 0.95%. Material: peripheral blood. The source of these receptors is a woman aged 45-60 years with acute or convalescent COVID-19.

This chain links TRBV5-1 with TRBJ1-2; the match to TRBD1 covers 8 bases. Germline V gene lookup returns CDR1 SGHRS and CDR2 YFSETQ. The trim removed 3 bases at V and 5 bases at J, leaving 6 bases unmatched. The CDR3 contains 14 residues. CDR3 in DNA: TGCGCCAGCAGCTCTGGACAGGGTTGGTATGGCTACACCTTC. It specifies CASSSGQGWYGYTF.

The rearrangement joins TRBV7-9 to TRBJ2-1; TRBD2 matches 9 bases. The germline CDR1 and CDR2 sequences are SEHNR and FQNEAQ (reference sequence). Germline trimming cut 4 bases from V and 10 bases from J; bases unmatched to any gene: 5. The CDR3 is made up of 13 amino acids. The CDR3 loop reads CASSSVAGGEQFF. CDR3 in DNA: TGTGCCAGCAGCTCTGTCGCGGGGGGGGAGCAGTTCTTC.

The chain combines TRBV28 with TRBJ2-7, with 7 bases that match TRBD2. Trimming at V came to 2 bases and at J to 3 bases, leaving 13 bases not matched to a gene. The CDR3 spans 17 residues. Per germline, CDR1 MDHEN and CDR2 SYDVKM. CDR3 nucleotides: TGTGCCAGCAGTTTAGGGGTGACGGGGGGACCCGACTACGAGCAGTACTTC. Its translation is CASSLGVTGGPDYEQYF.

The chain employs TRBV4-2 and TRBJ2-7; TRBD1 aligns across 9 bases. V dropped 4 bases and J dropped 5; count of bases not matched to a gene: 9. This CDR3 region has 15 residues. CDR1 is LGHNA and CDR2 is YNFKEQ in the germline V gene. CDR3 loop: CASSPFGTGSNEQYF. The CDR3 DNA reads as TGTGCCAGCAGCCCCTTCGGGACAGGGAGTAACGAGCAGTACTTC.

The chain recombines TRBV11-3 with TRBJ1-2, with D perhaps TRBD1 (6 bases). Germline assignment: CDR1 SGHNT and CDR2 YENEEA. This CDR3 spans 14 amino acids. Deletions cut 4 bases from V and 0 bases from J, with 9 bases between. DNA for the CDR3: TGTGCCAGCAGCTCAGGACAGCCTAACTATGGCTACACCTTC. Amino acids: CASSSGQPNYGYTF.

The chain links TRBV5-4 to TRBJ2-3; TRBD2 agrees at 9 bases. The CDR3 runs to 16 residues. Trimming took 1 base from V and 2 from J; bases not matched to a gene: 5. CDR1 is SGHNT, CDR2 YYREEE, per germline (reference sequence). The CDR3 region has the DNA TGTGCCAGCAGCTTGCAGCGGGGGGCCATCACAGATACGCAGTATTTT. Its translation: CASSLQRGAITDTQYF.

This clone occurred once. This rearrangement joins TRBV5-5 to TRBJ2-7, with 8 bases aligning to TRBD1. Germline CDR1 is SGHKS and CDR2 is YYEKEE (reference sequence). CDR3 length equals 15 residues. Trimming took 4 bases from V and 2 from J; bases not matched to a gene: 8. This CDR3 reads CASSRADRATYEQYF. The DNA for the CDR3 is TGTGCCAGCAGCCGAGCGGACAGGGCTACCTACGAGCAGTACTTC.